This TCR beta chain was recovered during a study of cytomegalovirus exposure and HLA in healthy donors. TCRdb keeps only in-frame clones here, not all; method: immunoSEQ multiplex PCR. The sample records roughly 350,000 clones, 75% to 90% being singletons. CDR1 is LNHNV and CDR2 is YYDKDF in the germline V gene (reference sequence). The V end lost 5 bases, the J end lost 0 bases, and 15 bases lay between the germline ends. The CDR3 consists of 16 residues. V and J are TRBV15 and TRBJ2-3; D might be TRBD2 (5 bases). This receptor was identified in a young woman in good health and CMV-seronegative. Source material: PBMCs. This CDR3 reads CATSGLRQSSTDTQYF. The CDR3 DNA follows: TGTGCCACCAGCGGACTCAGGCAATCTAGCACAGATACGCAGTATTTT.